This TCR beta chain came from a study of CD8 T cells in ankylosing spondylitis. With molecular barcodes, quantitative 5'-RACE was used to make the TCR beta libraries. Using its own MiXCR run on the 5' RACE reads, TCRdb lists one record per CDR3 protein. This repertoire shows 90,000 to 100,000 distinct CDR3 sequences, roughly 8.3% found once; its top ten account for 9.9%. The V end lost 3 bases, the J end lost 8 bases, and 10 bases lay between the germline ends. The CDR3 sequence is 13 residues long. The germline gives CDR1 LGHNA, CDR2 YSLEER. This clonotype was observed many times. Its cognate antigen is unknown. General observations from the study: Among TCR beta sequences, a motif of several highly homologous variants appeared characteristic of ankylosing spondylitis blood. Earlier reports found some motif variants in synovial fluid and blood in reactive arthritis. As for the disease-linked clones, they showed a CD8+ phenotype and occurred at relatively low frequencies in peripheral blood.

Sequenced input: blood, either unsorted or a sorted T cell fraction (not recorded which). The clonotype was recovered from a male donor with ankylosing spondylitis or in good health (not recorded which). This chain connects TRBV4-3 to TRBJ1-4, with D unresolved. The CDR3 reads CASSHDPREKLFF. As DNA, the CDR3 is TGCGCCAGCAGCCACGACCCTAGGGAAAAACTGTTTTTT.